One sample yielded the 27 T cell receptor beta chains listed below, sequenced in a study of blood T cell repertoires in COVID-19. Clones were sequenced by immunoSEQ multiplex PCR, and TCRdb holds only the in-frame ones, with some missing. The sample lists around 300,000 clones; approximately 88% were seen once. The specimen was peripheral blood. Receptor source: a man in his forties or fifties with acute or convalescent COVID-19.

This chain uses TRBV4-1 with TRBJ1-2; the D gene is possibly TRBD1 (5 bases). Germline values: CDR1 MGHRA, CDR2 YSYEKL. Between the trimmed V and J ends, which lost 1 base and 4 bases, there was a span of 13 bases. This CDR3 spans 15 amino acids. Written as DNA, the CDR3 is TGCGCCAGCAGCCAAGCTGGGGGGACTGCCTATGGCTACACCTTC. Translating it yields CASSQAGGTAYGYTF.

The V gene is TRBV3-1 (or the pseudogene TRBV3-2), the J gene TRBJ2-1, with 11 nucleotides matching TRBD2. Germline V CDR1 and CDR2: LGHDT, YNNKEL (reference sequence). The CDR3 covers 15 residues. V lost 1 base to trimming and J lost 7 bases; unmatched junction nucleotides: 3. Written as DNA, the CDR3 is TGTGCCAGCAGCCAAGGACTAGCGGGGCCTAATGAGCAGTTCTTC. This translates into CASSQGLAGPNEQFF.

The DNA of the CDR3 is TGTGCCAGCAGCGATATCCGGGACAGGGTGAACGAGCAGTACTTC. It translates to CASSDIRDRVNEQYF. J is TRBJ2-7 and V is TRBV11-2; the match to TRBD1 covers 9 bases. CDR3 length: 15 amino acids. Germline CDR1 is SGHAT and CDR2 is FQNNGV. With 5 bases clipped from V and 5 bases from J, the junction kept 10 bases outside the gene matches.

The CDR3 DNA follows: TGTGCCAGCAGTATACAGGGGGTGGGCACTGAAGCTTTCTTT. Protein product: CASSIQGVGTEAFF. The V and J genes are TRBV27 and TRBJ1-1, with 8 positions matching TRBD1. The V segment lost 5 bases and the J segment 4 bases; nucleotides outside the gene matches: 6. The CDR3 has 14 residues. Germline V gene data show CDR1 as MNHEY and CDR2 as SMNVEV (reference sequence).

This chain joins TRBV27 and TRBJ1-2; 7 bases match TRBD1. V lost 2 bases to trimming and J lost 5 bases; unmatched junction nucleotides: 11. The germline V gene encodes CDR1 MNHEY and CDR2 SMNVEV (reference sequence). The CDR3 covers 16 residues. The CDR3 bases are TGTGCCAGCAGTTTAGGCCGTACAGGGGTGATTTATGGCTACACCTTC. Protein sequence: CASSLGRTGVIYGYTF.

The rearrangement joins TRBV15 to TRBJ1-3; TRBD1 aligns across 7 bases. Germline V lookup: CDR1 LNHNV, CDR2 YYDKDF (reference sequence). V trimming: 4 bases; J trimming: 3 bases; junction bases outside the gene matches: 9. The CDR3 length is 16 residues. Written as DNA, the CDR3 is TGTGCCACCAGCACCCGACAGGGAGAGATTGGAAACACCATATATTTT. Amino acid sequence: CATSTRQGEIGNTIYF.

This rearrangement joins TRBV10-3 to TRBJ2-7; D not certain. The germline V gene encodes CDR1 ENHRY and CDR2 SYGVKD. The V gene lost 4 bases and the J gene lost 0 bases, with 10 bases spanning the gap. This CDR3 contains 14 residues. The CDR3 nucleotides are TGTGCCATCAGTGGAACTTACCGCTCCTACGAGCAGTACTTC. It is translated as CAISGTYRSYEQYF.

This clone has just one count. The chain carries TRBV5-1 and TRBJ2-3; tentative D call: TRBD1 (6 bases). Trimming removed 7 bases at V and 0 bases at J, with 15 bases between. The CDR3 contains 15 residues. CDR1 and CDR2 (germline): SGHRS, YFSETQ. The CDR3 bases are TGCGCCAGCCGTATGCAGGGGTCTAGCACAGATACGCAGTATTTT. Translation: CASRMQGSSTDTQYF.

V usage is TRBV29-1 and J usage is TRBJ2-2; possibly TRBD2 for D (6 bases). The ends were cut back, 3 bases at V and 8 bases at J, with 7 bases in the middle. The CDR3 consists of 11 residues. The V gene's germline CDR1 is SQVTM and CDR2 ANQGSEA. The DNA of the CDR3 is TGCAGCGTTGAGGAGGGGGGGGAGCTGTTTTTT. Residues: CSVEEGGELFF.

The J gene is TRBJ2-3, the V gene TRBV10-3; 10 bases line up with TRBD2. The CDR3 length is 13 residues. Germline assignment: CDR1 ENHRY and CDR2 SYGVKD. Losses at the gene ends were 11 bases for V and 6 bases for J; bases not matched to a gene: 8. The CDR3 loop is CAGGGTSDDTQYF. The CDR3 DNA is TGTGCCGGGGGGGGGACTAGCGATGATACGCAGTATTTT.

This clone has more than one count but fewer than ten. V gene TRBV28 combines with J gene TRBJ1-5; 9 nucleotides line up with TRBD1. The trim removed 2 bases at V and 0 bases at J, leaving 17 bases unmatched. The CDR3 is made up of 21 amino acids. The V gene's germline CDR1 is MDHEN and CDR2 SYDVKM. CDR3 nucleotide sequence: TGTGCCAGCAGTTTAGTACAGGGGGCGTTTAATATTGAGTATAGCAATCAGCCCCAGCATTTT. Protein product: CASSLVQGAFNIEYSNQPQHF.

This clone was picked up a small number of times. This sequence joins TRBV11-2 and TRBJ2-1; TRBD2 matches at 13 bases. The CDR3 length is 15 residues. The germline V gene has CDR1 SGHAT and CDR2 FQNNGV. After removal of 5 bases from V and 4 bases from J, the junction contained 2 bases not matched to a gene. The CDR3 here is CASSGLAGDYNEQFF. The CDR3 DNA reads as TGTGCCAGCAGCGGACTAGCGGGGGATTACAATGAGCAGTTCTTC.

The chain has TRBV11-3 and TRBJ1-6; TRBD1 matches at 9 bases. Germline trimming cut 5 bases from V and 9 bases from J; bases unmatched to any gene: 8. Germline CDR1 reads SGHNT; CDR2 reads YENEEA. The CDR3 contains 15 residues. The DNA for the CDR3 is TGTGCCAGCAGCAGGGGAGGGACAGGGAGTTCACCCCTCCACTTT. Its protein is CASSRGGTGSSPLHF.

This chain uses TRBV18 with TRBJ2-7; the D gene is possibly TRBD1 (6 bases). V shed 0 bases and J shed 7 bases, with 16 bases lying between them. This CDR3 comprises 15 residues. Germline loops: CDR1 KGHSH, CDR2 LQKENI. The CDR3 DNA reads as TGTGCCAGCTCACCACCGGGGGCAGGGACGGAGGAGCAGTACTTC. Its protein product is CASSPPGAGTEEQYF.

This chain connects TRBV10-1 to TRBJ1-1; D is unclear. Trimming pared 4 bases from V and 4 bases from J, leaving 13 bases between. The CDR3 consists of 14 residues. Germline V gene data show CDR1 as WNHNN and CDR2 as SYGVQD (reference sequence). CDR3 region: CASSVAPSGTEAFF. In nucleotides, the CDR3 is TGCGCCAGCAGTGTTGCCCCCTCCGGCACTGAAGCTTTCTTT.

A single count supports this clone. The CDR3 is CASSPMGQANTGELFF. The CDR3 region has the DNA TGTGCCAGCTCACCGATGGGACAGGCCAACACCGGGGAGCTGTTTTTT. The chain has TRBV18 and TRBJ2-2; the match to TRBD1 covers 8 bases. Germline CDR1 is KGHSH and CDR2 is LQKENI. V lost 3 bases to trimming and J lost 2 bases; unmatched junction nucleotides: 5. This CDR3 spans 16 amino acids.

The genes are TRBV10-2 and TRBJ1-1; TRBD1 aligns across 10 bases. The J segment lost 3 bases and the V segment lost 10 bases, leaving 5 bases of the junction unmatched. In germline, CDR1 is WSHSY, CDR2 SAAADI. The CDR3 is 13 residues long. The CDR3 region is CAISGTGDTEAFF. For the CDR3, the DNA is TGCGCCATCTCAGGGACAGGGGACACTGAAGCTTTCTTT.

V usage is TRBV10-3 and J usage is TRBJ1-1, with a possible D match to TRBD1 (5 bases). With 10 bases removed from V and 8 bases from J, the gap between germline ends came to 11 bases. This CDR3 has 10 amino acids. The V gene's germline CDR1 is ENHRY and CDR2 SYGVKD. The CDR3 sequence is CATYGGEAFF. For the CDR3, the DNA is TGTGCCACTTACGGGGGAGAAGCTTTCTTT.

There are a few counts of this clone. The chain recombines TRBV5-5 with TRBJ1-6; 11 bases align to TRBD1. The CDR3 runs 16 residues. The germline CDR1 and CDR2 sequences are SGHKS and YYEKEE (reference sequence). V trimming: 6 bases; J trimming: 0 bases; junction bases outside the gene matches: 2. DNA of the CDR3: TGTGCCAGCACCGGGACAGGGGGCTCCTATAATTCACCCCTCCACTTT. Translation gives CASTGTGGSYNSPLHF. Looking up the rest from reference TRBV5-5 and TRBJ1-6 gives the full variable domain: DAGVTQSPTHLIKTRGQQVTLRCSPISGHKSVSWYQQVLGQGPQFIFQYYEKEERGRGNFPDRFSARQFPNYSSELNVNALLLGDSALYLCASTGTGGSYNSPLHFGNGTRLTVT.

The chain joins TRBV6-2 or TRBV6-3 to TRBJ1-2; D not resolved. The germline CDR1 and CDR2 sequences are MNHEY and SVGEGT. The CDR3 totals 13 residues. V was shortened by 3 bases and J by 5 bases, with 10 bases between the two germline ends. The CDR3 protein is CASSYRSPYGYTF. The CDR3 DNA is TGTGCCAGCAGTTATCGGTCCCCTTATGGCTACACCTTC.

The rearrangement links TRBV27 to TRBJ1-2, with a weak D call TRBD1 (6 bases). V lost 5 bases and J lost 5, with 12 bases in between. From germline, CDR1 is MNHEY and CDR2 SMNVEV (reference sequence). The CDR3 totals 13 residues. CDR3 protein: CASSRGLQYGYTF. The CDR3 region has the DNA TGTGCCAGCAGTAGGGGGTTACAGTATGGCTACACCTTC.

CDR3 sequence reads: CASSLGSVDSPLHF. CDR3 nucleotide sequence: TGCGCCAGCAGCTTGGGGAGTGTGGATTCACCCCTCCACTTT. The chain carries TRBV5-1 and TRBJ1-6, with D unresolved. Germline V CDR1 and CDR2: SGHRS, YFSETQ. This CDR3 contains 14 residues. The V end was cut by 0 bases, the J end by 8 bases, with 9 bases between.

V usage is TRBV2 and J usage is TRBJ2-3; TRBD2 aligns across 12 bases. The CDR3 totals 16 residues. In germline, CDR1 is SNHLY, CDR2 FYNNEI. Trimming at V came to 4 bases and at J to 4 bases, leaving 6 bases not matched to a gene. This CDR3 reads CASSVSRLAGADTQYF. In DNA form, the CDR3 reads TGTGCCAGCAGTGTATCTAGACTAGCGGGGGCAGATACGCAGTATTTT.

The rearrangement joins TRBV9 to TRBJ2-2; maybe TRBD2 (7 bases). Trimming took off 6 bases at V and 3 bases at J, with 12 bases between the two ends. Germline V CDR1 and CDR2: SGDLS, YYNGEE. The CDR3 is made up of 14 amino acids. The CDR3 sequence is CASNRAGDTGELFF. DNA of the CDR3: TGTGCCAGCAACAGGGCGGGAGACACCGGGGAGCTGTTTTTT.

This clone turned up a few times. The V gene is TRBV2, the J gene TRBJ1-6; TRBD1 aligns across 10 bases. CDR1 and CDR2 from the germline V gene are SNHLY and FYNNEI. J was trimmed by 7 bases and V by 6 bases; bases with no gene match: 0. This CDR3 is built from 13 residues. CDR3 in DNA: TGTGCCAGCAGGACAGGGGGCAATTCACCCCTCCACTTT. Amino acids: CASRTGGNSPLHF.

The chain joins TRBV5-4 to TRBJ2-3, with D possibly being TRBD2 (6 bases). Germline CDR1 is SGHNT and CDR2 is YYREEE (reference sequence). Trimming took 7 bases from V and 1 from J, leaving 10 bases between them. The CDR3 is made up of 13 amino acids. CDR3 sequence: CASAGGGTDTQYF. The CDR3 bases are TGTGCCAGCGCCGGGGGTGGCACAGATACGCAGTATTTT.

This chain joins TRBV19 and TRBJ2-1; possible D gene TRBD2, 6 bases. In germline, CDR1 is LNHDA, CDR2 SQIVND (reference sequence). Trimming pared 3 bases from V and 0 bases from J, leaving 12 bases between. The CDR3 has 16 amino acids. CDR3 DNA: TGTGCCAGTAGTATGTCTGGGGGGAGCTCCTACAATGAGCAGTTCTTC. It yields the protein CASSMSGGSSYNEQFF.